These T cell receptor beta chains were read from a single sample in a study of blood T cell repertoires in COVID-19. Sequencing used immunoSEQ multiplex PCR; TCRdb keeps in-frame clones, though not all of them. The data show 250,000 to 350,000 clones, with roughly 88% seen just once and 0.75% to 0.95% held by the top ten. The sequenced sample consisted of peripheral blood. The source of these receptors is a human donor with COVID-19, enrolled during active disease. The donor label of this sample is uncertain. The CDR3 runs from the conserved cysteine through the conserved F or W. Size tells how often a clone was seen (once, few, many) or the class of an expanded clone, and some rows leave it out.

size,V,CDR3
-,TRBV19,CASRTVYGYTF
-,TRBV5-1,CASHDKTGQITDTQYF
-,TRBV28,CASSFPLNTEAFF
-,TRBV7-3,CASSKGRNTGELFF
-,TRBV3-1/TRBV3-2,CASSLGQGALGETQYF
-,TRBV2,CASSEVRGVGETQYF
-,TRBV15,CATSRDPLAGNNEQFF
-,TRBV29-1,CSGTIGTFGSETQYF
-,TRBV5-1,CASSFRDEQYF
-,TRBV5-4,CASSPGGGQETQYF
once,TRBV5-1,CASSPEGSGSYEQYF